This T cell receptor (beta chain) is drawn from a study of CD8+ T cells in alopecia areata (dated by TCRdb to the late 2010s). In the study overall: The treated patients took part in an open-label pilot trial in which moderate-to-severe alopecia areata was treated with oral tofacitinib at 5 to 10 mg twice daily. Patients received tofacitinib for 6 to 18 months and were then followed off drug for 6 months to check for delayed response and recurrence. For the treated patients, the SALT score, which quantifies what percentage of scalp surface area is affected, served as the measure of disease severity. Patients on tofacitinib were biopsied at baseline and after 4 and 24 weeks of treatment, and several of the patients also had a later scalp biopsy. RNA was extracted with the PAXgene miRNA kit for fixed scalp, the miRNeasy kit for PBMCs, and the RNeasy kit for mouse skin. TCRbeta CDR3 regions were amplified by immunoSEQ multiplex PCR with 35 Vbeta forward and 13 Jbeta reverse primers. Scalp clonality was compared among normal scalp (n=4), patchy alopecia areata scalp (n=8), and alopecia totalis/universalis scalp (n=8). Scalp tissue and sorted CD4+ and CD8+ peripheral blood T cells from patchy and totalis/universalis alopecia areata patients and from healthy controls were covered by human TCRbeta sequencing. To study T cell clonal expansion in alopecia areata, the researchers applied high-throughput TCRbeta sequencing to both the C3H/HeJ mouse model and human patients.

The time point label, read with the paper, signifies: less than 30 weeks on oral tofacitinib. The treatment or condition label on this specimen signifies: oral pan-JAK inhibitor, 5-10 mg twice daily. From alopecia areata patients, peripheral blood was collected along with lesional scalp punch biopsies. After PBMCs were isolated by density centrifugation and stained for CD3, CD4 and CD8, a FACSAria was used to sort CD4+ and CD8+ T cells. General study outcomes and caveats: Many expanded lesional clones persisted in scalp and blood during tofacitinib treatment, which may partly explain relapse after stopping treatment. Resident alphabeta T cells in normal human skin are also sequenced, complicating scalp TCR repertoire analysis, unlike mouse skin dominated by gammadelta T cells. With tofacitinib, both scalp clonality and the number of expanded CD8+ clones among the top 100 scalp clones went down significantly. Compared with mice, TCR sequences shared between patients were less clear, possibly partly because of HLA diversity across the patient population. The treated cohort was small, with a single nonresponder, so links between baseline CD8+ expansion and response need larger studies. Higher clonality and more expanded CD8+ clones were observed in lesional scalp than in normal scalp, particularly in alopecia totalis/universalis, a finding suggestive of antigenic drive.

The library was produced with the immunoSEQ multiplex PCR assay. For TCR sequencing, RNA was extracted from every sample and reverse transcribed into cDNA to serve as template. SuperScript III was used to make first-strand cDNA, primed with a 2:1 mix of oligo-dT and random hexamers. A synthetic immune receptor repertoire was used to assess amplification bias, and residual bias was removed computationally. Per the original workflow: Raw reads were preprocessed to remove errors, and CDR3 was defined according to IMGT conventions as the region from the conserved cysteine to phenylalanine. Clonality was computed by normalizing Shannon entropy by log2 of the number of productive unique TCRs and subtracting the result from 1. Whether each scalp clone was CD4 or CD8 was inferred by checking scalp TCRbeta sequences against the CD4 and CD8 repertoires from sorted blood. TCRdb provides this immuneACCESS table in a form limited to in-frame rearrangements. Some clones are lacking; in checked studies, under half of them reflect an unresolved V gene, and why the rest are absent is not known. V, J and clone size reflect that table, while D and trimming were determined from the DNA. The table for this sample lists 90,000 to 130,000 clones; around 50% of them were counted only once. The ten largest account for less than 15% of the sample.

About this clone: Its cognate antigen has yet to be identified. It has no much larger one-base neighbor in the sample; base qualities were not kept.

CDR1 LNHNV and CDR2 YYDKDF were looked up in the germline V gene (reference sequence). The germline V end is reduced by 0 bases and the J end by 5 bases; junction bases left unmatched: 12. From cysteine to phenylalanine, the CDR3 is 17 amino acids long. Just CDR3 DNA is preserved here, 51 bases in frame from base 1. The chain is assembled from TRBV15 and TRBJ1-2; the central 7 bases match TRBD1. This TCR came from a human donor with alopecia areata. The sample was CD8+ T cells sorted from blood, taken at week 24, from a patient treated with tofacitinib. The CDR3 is CATSRDRGTEPLYGYTF. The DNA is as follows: TGTGCCACCAGCAGAGATCGGGGGACAGAGCCCCTATATGGCTACACCTTC. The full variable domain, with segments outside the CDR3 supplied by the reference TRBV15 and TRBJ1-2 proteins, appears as DAMVIQNPRYQVTQFGKPVTLSCSQTLNHNVMYWYQQKSSQAPKLLFHYYDKDFNNEADTPDNFQSRRPNTSFCFLDIRSPGLGDTAMYLCATSRDRGTEPLYGYTFGSGTRLTVV.